This entry features one TCR beta chain sequence. Its specificity is not known. The record originates from a study of monozygotic twins with inflammatory bowel disease. Overall study results and limits: Healthy co-twins exceeded IBD patients in TCRbeta diversity as measured by inverse Simpson. IBD patients, compared with healthy twins, shared fewer clonotypes with others (especially with disease activity).

Germline V CDR1 and CDR2: GTSNPN, SVGIG (reference sequence). CDR3 size: 14 residues. TCR libraries each used approximately 3,500 ng of total RNA. In eight separate reactions per sample, cDNA was generated. TCRdb re-called the 5' RACE reads, yielding one record per CDR3 amino acid sequence without DNA. The repertoire table contains 400,000 to 500,000 distinct CDR3 sequences. V is TRBV30 and J is TRBJ1-5. Sequenced material: blood. The receptor was isolated from a human donor with ulcerative colitis or Crohn's disease, or a healthy co-twin of an affected twin (not recorded which). The CDR3: CAWSVLLGNQPQHF.